The present T cell receptor beta chain was sequenced within a study of shared clonotypes between healthy human individuals. Original processing methods: ImmunoSEQ yielded junction-only sequences lacking quality scores, so filtering differed. TCRdb's table, derived via immunoSEQ multiplex PCR, lists solely in-frame clones and lacks some. That table furnishes V, J and clone size, whereas the DNA furnished D and trimming. The table records under 1,100,000 clones, 70% to 80% of them present only once. Germline values: CDR1 KGHSH, CDR2 LQKENI. The length of the CDR3 is 13 residues. Germline trimming cut 4 bases from V and 4 bases from J; bases unmatched to any gene: 3.

The rearrangement uses TRBV18 and TRBJ1-2, with TRBD1 matching 7 bases. Sequencing was done on a sample of memory CD4+ T cells from PBMCs. Subset reported: CD45RA-negative fraction. The receptor was isolated from a man aged 18-30 years in good health. Some clones in this sample may be carry-over from other donors' samples. CDR3 sequence reads: CASSRGTVYGYTF. DNA of the CDR3: TGTGCCAGCTCACGTGGGACAGTCTATGGCTACACCTTC.